This record looks at one T cell receptor beta chain sequence and its context. Its antigen is still unknown. This record belongs to a study of cytomegalovirus exposure and HLA in healthy donors. At the level of the study: In an earlier analysis, 90 million to 120 million unique TCR beta sequences were found from about 190 million T cells.

PCR amplification relied on 60 Vbeta primers (plus 13 Jbeta primers). Original data processing: Around 10 million shared chains were among approximately 87 million unique TCR beta chains counted in a later analysis. This table comes from immunoSEQ multiplex PCR, and its TCRdb copy is limited to in-frame clones, with some not included. Clonal size and the V and J genes are those of that table, whereas D and trimming came from the DNA. This sample yields about 160,000 clones, of which 71% are seen a single time; approximately 2.5% belongs to the top ten. This CDR3 comprises 15 residues. After removal of 0 bases from V and 3 bases from J, the junction contained 4 bases not matched to a gene. Germline V gives CDR1 SGHRS, CDR2 YFSETQ. Study-wide findings and caveats: The study had only CMV serostatus as immune exposure information. In a later analysis, V- and J-gene trimming of beta chains associated with a DCLRE1C missense variant, replicated independently.

The sequence was collected from a woman younger than 45 in good health and CMV-seronegative. Sequencing used PBMCs. The rearrangement uses TRBV5-1 and TRBJ2-7, with TRBD1 identical over 9 bases. The CDR3 region has the DNA TGCGCCAGCAGCTTGGAGTGGGGACAGGGCTACGAGCAGTACTTC. Amino acids: CASSLEWGQGYEQYF. The full variable domain, its missing parts supplied by reference TRBV5-1 and TRBJ2-7, is KAGVTQTPRYLIKTRGQQVTLSCSPISGHRSVSWYQQTPGQGLQFLFEYFSETQRNKGNFPGRFSGRQFSNSRSEMNVSTLELGDSALYLCASSLEWGQGYEQYFGPGTRLTVT.